This T cell receptor beta chain was obtained from a study of blood T cell repertoires in COVID-19. In the original processing: Researchers report that nucleated cell counts were estimated from reference gene primer amplification. Data came from immunoSEQ multiplex PCR; TCRdb stores just in-frame clones and leaves some out. V and J calls and clone size are copied from that table; D and trimming were computed from the DNA. The profile shows tens of thousands of clones, roughly 87% of them singletons. Looked up from germline, CDR1 is SNHLY and CDR2 is FYNNEI. This CDR3 has 14 residues. V lost 3 bases and J lost 4; bases outside the gene matches: 5.

Input material: peripheral blood. The clonotype originates from a woman aged 45-60 years with COVID-19, enrolled during active disease. The chain joins TRBV2 to TRBJ1-1, with 7 nucleotides matching TRBD1. CDR3 DNA sequence: TGTGCCAGCAGTGAGAAGACAGGGATCACTGAAGCTTTCTTT. It codes for CASSEKTGITEAFF.